This TCR beta chain stems from a study of T cell repertoires in cytomegalovirus infection. Study-wide context: Carrying CMV and the relevant HLA type showed in public TCR beta signatures.

This clonotype has a count of ten or more. Its antigen is still unknown. Study observations and caveats: Predominance within the ex vivo response was attributable to HLA-C-restricted CMV-specific TCR beta clonotypes. Of the TCR beta families, the public ones yielded a cumulative frequency that identified carriers of CMV plus the relevant HLA.

Each CDR3 protein is one row after TCRdb ran MiXCR on the reads. Among 100,000 to 150,000 distinct CDR3 sequences, 7.5% to 9% were seen once, and the ten largest hold roughly a tenth. The V gene's germline CDR1 is SGHTA and CDR2 FQGNSA. Unmatched junction bases numbered 7, after V lost 4 bases and J lost 8 bases. CDR3 size: 13 residues. The J gene is TRBJ1-2, the V gene TRBV7-2; 7 nucleotides match TRBD1. This sequence was found in a human donor in good health (CMV status not recorded). Some clones in this sample may be carry-over from other donors' samples. The sequenced material came from PBMCs. CDR3 bases: TGTGCCAGCAGCTCAACGACAGGGACAGGCTACACCTTC. Translated: CASSSTTGTGYTF.